Listed here are 17 T cell receptor beta chains from one sample, sequenced in a study of CD4 T cells in relation to SARS-CoV-2 and coronaviruses. For these TCRs, the target antigens are not known. Sequencing was performed with immunoSEQ multiplex PCR; in TCRdb, only in-frame clones are kept and a portion is missing. Found here are more than 35,000 clones, around four fifths of them singletons; the top ten hold 20%. The source material was memory CD4+ T cells from PBMCs, cultured in vitro. These receptors all come from an adult with COVID-19.

The genes are TRBV2 and TRBJ1-1; tentative D call: TRBD1 (6 bases). Trimming cost V 5 bases and J 4 bases, with 11 bases left between them. This CDR3 has 13 residues. CDR1 is SNHLY, CDR2 FYNNEI, per germline. The CDR3 region has the DNA TGTGCCAGCAGTACAGGGTGGAGCACTGAAGCTTTCTTT. This sequence encodes CASSTGWSTEAFF.

This chain joins TRBV27 and TRBJ2-1; D is uncertain. This CDR3 is 13 amino acids long. With 6 bases removed from V and 6 bases from J, the gap between germline ends came to 12 bases. Per the germline V gene, CDR1 is MNHEY and CDR2 is SMNVEV (reference sequence). The CDR3 loop reads CASRPQVLNEQFF. Here the CDR3 DNA reads TGTGCCAGCAGACCTCAGGTCCTCAATGAGCAGTTCTTC.

The CDR3 loop is CASGIGANTGELFF. The DNA of the CDR3 is TGTGCCAGCGGGATCGGAGCGAACACCGGGGAGCTGTTTTTT. The chain couples TRBV7-2 to TRBJ2-2; no clear D. This CDR3 spans 14 amino acids. Trimming shortened V by 8 bases and J by 0 bases, and 10 bases separated the two germline ends. The V gene's germline CDR1 is SGHTA and CDR2 FQGNSA.

This chain uses TRBV6-1 with TRBJ2-7, with 8 bases matching TRBD1. V was pared by 1 base and J by 0 bases, with 2 bases of the junction left unmatched. This CDR3 region has 15 residues. Germline V CDR1 and CDR2: MNHNS, SASEGT. The CDR3 DNA reads as TGTGCCAGCAGTGAAGAGGGGACAGGCTCCTACGAGCAGTACTTC. Amino acid sequence: CASSEEGTGSYEQYF.

V is TRBV5-8 and J is TRBJ1-2; TRBD1 aligns across 9 bases. The CDR3 is 17 residues long. The germline V gene has CDR1 SGHTS and CDR2 YDEGEE. Trimming at V came to 4 bases and at J to 3 bases, leaving 13 bases not matched to a gene. Written as DNA, the CDR3 is TGTGCCAGCAGCCCCTCGGACAGGGGAGGTTCGGACTATGGCTACACCTTC. This gives the protein CASSPSDRGGSDYGYTF.

V gene TRBV28 combines with J gene TRBJ1-5; no definite D call. The CDR3 covers 13 residues. The V gene lost 3 bases and the J gene lost 2 bases, with 5 bases spanning the gap. CDR1 MDHEN and CDR2 SYDVKM come from the germline V gene. The CDR3 DNA reads as TGTGCCAGCAGTTTTATCGGCAATCAGCCCCAGCATTTT. Protein product: CASSFIGNQPQHF.

The genes are TRBV14 and TRBJ1-4, with D hard to call. The CDR3 length is 15 residues. With 0 bases removed from V and 10 bases from J, the gap between germline ends came to 15 bases. Germline values: CDR1 SGHDN, CDR2 FVKESK. Written as DNA, the CDR3 is TGTGCCAGCAGCCAAGATCGTGGAGGGTGGGGAAAACTGTTTTTT. Protein: CASSQDRGGWGKLFF. Full variable domain (rest looked up from reference TRBV14 and TRBJ1-4): EAGVTQFPSHSVIEKGQTVTLRCDPISGHDNLYWYRRVMGKEIKFLLHFVKESKQDESGMPNNRFLAERTGGTYSTLKVQPAELEDSGVYFCASSQDRGGWGKLFFGSGTQLSVL.

About this clone: This CDR3 is also generated by other DNA sequences in the sample. J is TRBJ2-1 and V is TRBV5-4; D is perhaps TRBD2 (5 bases). Looked up from germline, CDR1 is SGHNT and CDR2 is YYREEE (reference sequence). V was trimmed by 0 bases and J by 0 bases, leaving 7 bases between them. The CDR3 runs 15 residues. This CDR3 reads CASSLGGSSYNEQFF. DNA for the CDR3: TGTGCCAGCAGCTTGGGAGGGAGCTCCTACAATGAGCAGTTCTTC.

V usage is TRBV3-1 (or the pseudogene TRBV3-2) and J usage is TRBJ2-7, with no clear D. CDR3 size: 13 residues. The germline gives CDR1 LGHDT, CDR2 YNNKEL (reference sequence). Trimming removed 4 bases from V and 3 bases from J, with 10 bases in between. The CDR3 nucleotides are TGTGCCAGCAGCCGGACCTCTTTCTACGAGCAGTACTTC. Translated, it gives CASSRTSFYEQYF.

This chain connects TRBV28 to TRBJ2-5; tentative D call: TRBD1 (5 bases). CDR1 is MDHEN, CDR2 SYDVKM, per germline. This CDR3 is 12 amino acids long. V lost 8 bases, J lost 4 bases, and 11 bases lay in between. CDR3 nucleotides: TGTGCCAGCCGGTCAGGGTTAGAGACCCAGTACTTC. It translates to CASRSGLETQYF.

V is TRBV28 and J is TRBJ2-5, with D unresolved. The CDR3 has 14 residues. Between the trimmed V and J ends, which lost 6 bases and 5 bases, there was a span of 16 bases. Germline CDR1 is MDHEN and CDR2 is SYDVKM. Written as DNA, the CDR3 is TGTGCCAGCAGCTCCCCTGGCGGCCGGGAGACCCAGTACTTC. Residues: CASSSPGGRETQYF.

This rearrangement joins TRBV29-1 to TRBJ1-5, with D maybe TRBD1 (6 bases). V was shortened by 4 bases and J by 2 bases, with 9 bases between the two germline ends. CDR1 and CDR2 from the germline V gene are SQVTM and ANQGSEA. The length of the CDR3 is 13 residues. CDR3 in amino acids: CSVAPGGNQPQHF. The DNA of the CDR3 is TGCAGCGTTGCCCCAGGGGGCAATCAGCCCCAGCATTTT. Supplemented by reference TRBV29-1 and TRBJ1-5, the full variable domain reads SAVISQKPSRDICQRGTSLTIQCQVDSQVTMMFWYRQQPGQSLTLIATANQGSEATYESGFVIDKFPISRPNLTFSTLTVSNMSPEDSSIYLCSVAPGGNQPQHFGDGTRLSIL.

CDR3 sequence: CASSQDRDTQYF. CDR3 DNA sequence: TGTGCCAGCAGCCAAGACAGGGATACGCAGTATTTT. The chain carries TRBV4-2 and TRBJ2-3; D gene uncertain. CDR3 length: 12 amino acids. V was clipped by 0 bases and J by 6 bases, with 4 bases between them. CDR1 is LGHNA, CDR2 YNFKEQ, per germline.

The chain carries TRBV27 and TRBJ2-5; D call uncertain. Germline CDR1 is MNHEY and CDR2 is SMNVEV (reference sequence). Trimming took off 5 bases at V and 4 bases at J, with 8 bases between the two ends. The CDR3 runs to 12 residues. This chain's CDR3 is CASSDGVETQYF. As DNA, the CDR3 is TGTGCCAGCAGTGACGGCGTAGAGACCCAGTACTTC.

The chain is built from TRBV7-8 and TRBJ1-6; D is possibly TRBD1 (6 bases). This CDR3 is 16 amino acids long. Germline lookup yields CDR1 SGHVS and CDR2 FQNEAQ. Trimming took off 5 bases at V and 6 bases at J, with 17 bases between the two ends. CDR3 protein: CASSEANRAFNSPLHF. CDR3 bases: TGTGCCAGCAGCGAGGCCAACAGGGCATTTAATTCACCCCTCCACTTT.

In DNA, the CDR3 is TGTGCCAGCAGCGTTTCCGGGACCCACACCGGGGAGCTGTTTTTT. The encoded protein is CASSVSGTHTGELFF. The chain joins TRBV9 to TRBJ2-2; D might be TRBD1 or TRBD2, each matching 5 bases. This CDR3 is 15 amino acids long. Trimming removed 2 bases from V and 3 bases from J, with 11 bases in between. CDR1 SGDLS and CDR2 YYNGEE come from the germline V gene. The variable domain in full, completed from reference TRBV9 and TRBJ2-2, reads DSGVTQTPKHLITATGQRVTLRCSPRSGDLSVYWYQQSLDQGLQFLIQYYNGEERAKGNILERFSAQQFPDLHSELNLSSLELGDSALYFCASSVSGTHTGELFFGEGSRLTVL.

This clone was detected only once. The chain joins TRBV7-3 to TRBJ2-1, with TRBD2 matching over 9 bases. J gave up 0 bases and V 3 bases, and 0 bases lay outside the gene matches. In germline, CDR1 is SGHTA, CDR2 FQGTGA. The CDR3 is 15 amino acids. The CDR3 here is CASSFSGSSYNEQFF. In DNA form, the CDR3 reads TGTGCCAGCAGCTTTAGCGGGAGCTCCTACAATGAGCAGTTCTTC.